This T cell receptor (beta chain) is from a study of OX40 agonist ivuxolimab in advanced cancers. Across the study: Previous treatment with anti-PD-1, anti-PD-L1 or anti-CTLA-4 therapy was allowed; about 40% had received some.

Trimming left V 5 bases short and J 5 bases short, with 12 bases between. The germline gives CDR1 SGHTA, CDR2 FQGTGA. The CDR3 spans 13 residues. The study's findings and limits: Averaged across samples, CD8+ T cells carried more expanded clones than CD4+ did.

Only in-frame clones appear in the TCRdb table, and some are missing; sequencing was by immunoSEQ multiplex PCR. The table records some 100,000 clones, around 90% of them present only once. Notes on this clone: What it binds is not known.

The chain couples TRBV7-3 to TRBJ1-1; D gene ambiguous. The TCR originated in an adult with an advanced solid tumor such as melanoma, head and neck, liver or kidney cancer. Sample: CD4+ or CD8+ T cells sorted from blood, taken in a trial of the OX40 agonist ivuxolimab. The CDR3 region is CASSPTAQTEAFF. CDR3 sequence (DNA): TGTGCCAGCAGCCCTACGGCGCAGACTGAAGCTTTCTTT.